These 29 T cell receptor beta chains share one sample of origin, sequenced in a study of T-cell reconstitution after alpha-beta-depleted transplantation in children. For TCRbeta, the library was prepared with unique molecular identifiers. Via MiXCR, TCRdb re-called the PCR reads, giving one row per CDR3 protein. The table lists about 290,000 distinct CDR3 sequences, about 9.5% of them singletons. The material sequenced was PBMCs, taken before TCRalphabeta/CD19-depleted stem cell transplant. Receptor source: a boy in the first two years of life with acute myeloid leukemia, due to receive a stem cell transplant.

The genes are TRBV4-2 and TRBJ2-6, with 9 bases aligning to TRBD1. Germline CDR1 is LGHNA and CDR2 is YNFKEQ. Trimming cost V 6 bases and J 3 bases; bases outside gene matches: 12. The CDR3 has 18 residues. The chain's CDR3 is CASRLTGTGKVGANVLTF. The CDR3 nucleotides read TGTGCCAGCAGGCTCACCGGGACAGGGAAAGTTGGGGCCAACGTCCTGACTTTC.

This clonotype was found many times. This rearrangement joins TRBV27 to TRBJ2-2, with D perhaps TRBD2 (5 bases). Germline V lookup: CDR1 MNHEY, CDR2 SMNVEV (reference sequence). The CDR3 extends over 14 amino acids. V was cut by 4 bases and J by 4 bases, with 10 bases left in between. The DNA for the CDR3 is TGTGCCAGCAGTTGGGTAGGGAGCACCGGGGAGCTGTTTTTT. Encoded protein: CASSWVGSTGELFF.

The sample holds many counts of this clonotype. V is TRBV4-3 and J is TRBJ2-1; 7 bases agree with TRBD2. J gave up 7 bases and V 4 bases, and 7 bases lay outside the gene matches. The CDR3 totals 14 residues. Germline V gene lookup returns CDR1 LGHNA and CDR2 YSLEER. The CDR3 spells CASSRSGALNEQFF. CDR3 nucleotide sequence: TGCGCCAGCAGCCGGAGCGGGGCCTTAAATGAGCAGTTCTTC.

In its sample, this clonotype was seen many times. This chain joins TRBV5-4 and TRBJ2-3, with TRBD1 matching 7 bases. Germline V lookup: CDR1 SGHNT, CDR2 YYREEE (reference sequence). The CDR3 contains 14 residues. V shed 3 bases and J 5 bases; nucleotides not matched to a gene: 6. CDR3 sequence (DNA): TGTGCCAGCAGCTCTCGACAGGGTGAAGATACGCAGTATTTT. As protein: CASSSRQGEDTQYF.

The sample holds a few counts of this clonotype. The chain recombines TRBV5-1 with TRBJ1-3, with D uncertain. V was pared by 0 bases and J by 1 base, with 8 bases between. The CDR3 loop spans 15 amino acids. Germline V lookup: CDR1 SGHRS, CDR2 YFSETQ. The CDR3 loop is CASSLDSHSGNTIYF. CDR3 nucleotide sequence: TGCGCCAGCAGCTTGGACAGTCATTCTGGAAACACCATATATTTT.

The table lists this clonotype with many counts. This chain connects TRBV9 to TRBJ2-1; D is unclear. The CDR3 extends over 12 amino acids. Germline V gene lookup returns CDR1 SGDLS and CDR2 YYNGEE. With 4 bases removed from V and 3 bases from J, the gap between germline ends came to 5 bases. CDR3: CASSTRYNEQFF. CDR3 in DNA: TGTGCCAGCAGCACCCGCTACAATGAGCAGTTCTTC.

In its sample, this clonotype was seen many times. V gene TRBV7-2 combines with J gene TRBJ2-2, with D possibly called TRBD1 or TRBD2 (5 bases each). Germline CDR1 is SGHTA and CDR2 is FQGNSA. The CDR3 runs to 17 residues. Trimming cost V 3 bases and J 8 bases, with 22 bases left between them. The CDR3 coding sequence is TGTGCCAGCAGCTTCCTTGTGGGGCTAGCTATTGGGGGGGAGCTGTTTTTT. Amino acid sequence: CASSFLVGLAIGGELFF.

V gene TRBV5-4 combines with J gene TRBJ2-7, with unresolved D. The CDR3 has 15 residues. Deletions cut 2 bases from V and 2 bases from J, with 14 bases between. Looked up from germline, CDR1 is SGHNT and CDR2 is YYREEE (reference sequence). CDR3 sequence: CASSFYLGRTYEQYF. The CDR3, as DNA: TGTGCCAGCAGCTTCTACCTGGGCAGGACCTACGAGCAGTACTTC.

In its sample, this clonotype was seen a few times. This rearrangement joins TRBV20-1 to TRBJ2-5, with a weak D call TRBD1 (5 bases). CDR3 length: 14 amino acids. Per germline, CDR1 DFQATT and CDR2 SNEGSKA (reference sequence). Deletions cut 0 bases from V and 3 bases from J, with 11 bases between. The CDR3: CSARDPQGKETQYF. For the CDR3, the DNA is TGCAGTGCTAGAGATCCCCAGGGAAAAGAGACCCAGTACTTC.

At least ten counts were recorded for this clonotype. CDR3 loop: CASTSGGSHEQYF. The CDR3 coding sequence is TGCGCCAGCACCTCAGGGGGATCCCACGAGCAGTACTTC. The gene calls are TRBV5-1 and TRBJ2-7, with TRBD1 matching 7 bases. Looked up from germline, CDR1 is SGHRS and CDR2 is YFSETQ. The CDR3 consists of 13 residues. V lost 6 bases, J lost 5 bases, and 8 bases stayed unmatched. Using reference TRBV5-1 and TRBJ2-7 for the parts outside the CDR3, the full variable domain is KAGVTQTPRYLIKTRGQQVTLSCSPISGHRSVSWYQQTPGQGLQFLFEYFSETQRNKGNFPGRFSGRQFSNSRSEMNVSTLELGDSALYLCASTSGGSHEQYFGPGTRLTVT.

This clonotype showed up many times. This chain joins TRBV28 and TRBJ2-1; 8 nucleotides line up with TRBD2. The V segment lost 7 bases and the J segment 9 bases; nucleotides outside the gene matches: 11. The CDR3 spans 14 residues. Germline-derived CDR1 and CDR2 are MDHEN and SYDVKM. CDR3 DNA: TGTGCCAGCAAGGGCGGGGGGCTTTTGATTGAGCAGTTCTTC. This sequence encodes CASKGGGLLIEQFF.

This clonotype was seen at least ten times. J is TRBJ2-7 and V is TRBV10-3; possibly TRBD2 for D (5 bases). This CDR3 comprises 14 residues. CDR1 is ENHRY, CDR2 SYGVKD, per germline. V was trimmed by 0 bases and J by 7 bases, leaving 13 bases between them. The CDR3, as DNA: TGTGCCATCAGTGAGTCGACTTGGAGCGGTGAGCAGTACTTC. Its translation is CAISESTWSGEQYF.

V usage is TRBV27 and J usage is TRBJ2-7, with D perhaps TRBD1 or TRBD2 (5 bases each). Germline lookup yields CDR1 MNHEY and CDR2 SMNVEV (reference sequence). V lost 1 base to trimming and J lost 1 base, with 8 bases between them. The CDR3 is 14 residues long. CDR3 DNA sequence: TGTGCCAGCAGTTTATGGTGGGGGTCCTACGAGCAGTACTTC. It specifies CASSLWWGSYEQYF.

This clonotype was found many times. This chain links TRBV6-5 with TRBJ1-1; the match to TRBD1 covers 7 bases. The CDR3 contains 15 residues. Unmatched junction bases numbered 8, after V lost 1 base and J lost 6 bases. CDR1 MNHEY and CDR2 SVGAGI come from the germline V gene. The CDR3 reads CASSYFLQGWAEAFF. The CDR3 DNA reads TGTGCCAGCAGTTACTTCCTACAGGGGTGGGCTGAAGCTTTCTTT.

The sample holds many counts of this clonotype. The V gene is TRBV5-1, the J gene TRBJ2-1, with 9 bases aligning to TRBD2. With V trimmed by 8 bases and J by 5 bases, 8 bases remained unmatched. The CDR3 length is 14 residues. Germline values: CDR1 SGHRS, CDR2 YFSETQ. The DNA of the CDR3 is TGCGCCAGTCGGGGTAGCGGGAGAAACAATGAGCAGTTCTTC. Protein sequence: CASRGSGRNNEQFF.

This clonotype has ten or more counts. The CDR3 spells CASSPTGGLSYEQYF. For the CDR3, the DNA is TGTGCCAGCAGCCCCACGGGCGGCCTCTCCTACGAGCAGTACTTC. The J gene is TRBJ2-7, the V gene TRBV12-3 or TRBV12-4; the D is unclear. CDR3 length: 15 amino acids. V lost 6 bases and J 0 bases, leaving 15 bases between the germline ends.

The table lists this clonotype with many counts. The chain is built from TRBV11-3 and TRBJ1-1, with D possibly TRBD1 on 6 matching bases. V was cut by 5 bases and J by 1 base, with 14 bases left in between. Germline V lookup: CDR1 SGHNT, CDR2 YENEEA. The CDR3 is 15 residues long. CDR3: CASSLRTVGNTEAFF. The CDR3 DNA reads as TGTGCCAGCAGCCTTCGGACAGTCGGGAACACTGAAGCTTTCTTT.

This clonotype appeared once. A much bigger clone sits one base away, suggesting this may be a read error. The V and J genes are TRBV11-2 and TRBJ2-1; D remains unclear. Per the germline V gene, CDR1 is SGHAT and CDR2 is FQNNGV. V dropped 5 bases and J dropped 7 bases, with 9 bases sitting between them. CDR3 size: 12 residues. CDR3 nucleotide sequence: TGTGCCAGCAGCAAGAGAAGGAATGAGCAGTTCTTC. Translation gives CASSKRRNEQFF.

This clonotype has ten or more counts. The chain links TRBV5-1 to TRBJ2-3; 11 bases line up with TRBD1. Per the germline V gene, CDR1 is SGHRS and CDR2 is YFSETQ. The CDR3 extends over 14 amino acids. V gave up 4 bases and J gave up 6 bases; unmatched junction bases: 4. CDR3 amino acids: CASSLDRGRDTQYF. The CDR3 coding sequence is TGCGCCAGCAGCCTGGACAGGGGGCGGGATACGCAGTATTTT. Based on the CDR3 plus reference TRBV5-1 and TRBJ2-3, the full variable domain is KAGVTQTPRYLIKTRGQQVTLSCSPISGHRSVSWYQQTPGQGLQFLFEYFSETQRNKGNFPGRFSGRQFSNSRSEMNVSTLELGDSALYLCASSLDRGRDTQYFGPGTRLTVL.

This clonotype was detected many times. The rearrangement links TRBV20-1 to TRBJ1-5; D perhaps matches TRBD1 (5 bases). Germline CDR1 DFQATT, CDR2 SNEGSKA (reference sequence). With 6 bases removed from V and 3 bases from J, the gap between germline ends came to 18 bases. The CDR3 runs to 15 residues. The CDR3 sequence is CSAAGTEPSNQPQHF. The CDR3, as DNA: TGCAGTGCCGCCGGGACCGAACCTTCCAATCAGCCCCAGCATTTT.

This clonotype came up a few times. The rearrangement links TRBV5-6 to TRBJ1-2; possible D gene TRBD1, 6 bases. V was shortened by 1 base and J by 4 bases, with 11 bases between the two germline ends. The CDR3 loop spans 14 amino acids. Germline-derived CDR1 and CDR2 are SGHDT and YYEEEE. In DNA, the CDR3 is TGTGCCAGCAGCTTGCCAGGGGCTATCTATGGCTACACCTTC. Translating it yields CASSLPGAIYGYTF.

This clonotype was picked up many times. The rearrangement uses TRBV7-9 and TRBJ2-5, with D unresolved. Trimming removed 5 bases at V and 1 base at J, with 11 bases between. Germline V gene sequence: CDR1 SEHNR, CDR2 FQNEAQ (reference sequence). This CDR3 has 14 residues. The CDR3 coding sequence is TGTGCCAGCAGCAACAGACGGACCCAAGAGACCCAGTACTTC. This gives the protein CASSNRRTQETQYF.

This clonotype was recorded many times. The chain is built from TRBV10-3 and TRBJ2-6; 9 bases are a match to TRBD1. V trimming: 0 bases; J trimming: 3 bases; junction bases outside the gene matches: 6. The CDR3 sequence is 18 residues long. Germline CDR1 ENHRY, CDR2 SYGVKD. The CDR3 nucleotides are TGTGCCATCAGTGAGTCCTGGACAGGGGACGTTGGGGCCAACGTCCTGACTTTC. It encodes CAISESWTGDVGANVLTF.

This clonotype was detected ten times or more. The chain carries TRBV12-3 or TRBV12-4 and TRBJ2-5; D ambiguous. The CDR3 loop spans 14 amino acids. Deletions cut 6 bases from V and 7 bases from J, with 18 bases between. The DNA of the CDR3 is TGTGCCAGCAGCCTCTTAAGAGGCTTAGGGACCCAGTACTTC. Translation: CASSLLRGLGTQYF.

This clonotype was seen repeatedly, ten times or more. V and J are TRBV5-1 and TRBJ2-1; 9 bases agree with TRBD2. The germline CDR1 and CDR2 sequences are SGHRS and YFSETQ. V trimming: 3 bases; J trimming: 7 bases; junction bases outside the gene matches: 14. The CDR3 loop spans 17 amino acids. CDR3 coding DNA: TGCGCCAGCAGCTCCAATGACCCCGGACTAGCGAATAATGAGCAGTTCTTC. This codes for CASSSNDPGLANNEQFF. The full variable domain, with the rest looked up from reference TRBV5-1 and TRBJ2-1, is KAGVTQTPRYLIKTRGQQVTLSCSPISGHRSVSWYQQTPGQGLQFLFEYFSETQRNKGNFPGRFSGRQFSNSRSEMNVSTLELGDSALYLCASSSNDPGLANNEQFFGPGTRLTVL.

The sample holds many counts of this clonotype. V and J are TRBV7-2 and TRBJ1-6; D is possibly TRBD1 (5 bases). V was shortened by 5 bases and J by 5 bases, with 16 bases between the two germline ends. Looked up from germline, CDR1 is SGHTA and CDR2 is FQGNSA. CDR3 length equals 16 residues. For the CDR3, the DNA is TGTGCCAGCAGCACCCGGCCCGGCAGGGATAATTCACCCCTCCACTTT. Translation: CASSTRPGRDNSPLHF.

This clonotype came up many times. The chain joins TRBV4-3 to TRBJ2-7; 9 bases align to TRBD2. From germline, CDR1 is LGHNA and CDR2 YSLEER. The junction had 9 bases not matched to a gene; V was cut back by 0 bases and J by 0 bases. CDR3 size: 18 residues. This chain's CDR3 is CASSQESPSGVSSYEQYF. In DNA, the CDR3 is TGCGCCAGCAGCCAAGAATCTCCTAGCGGGGTAAGCTCCTACGAGCAGTACTTC.

The sample holds many counts of this clonotype. The chain combines TRBV20-1 with TRBJ2-1, with 9 nucleotides matching TRBD1. Germline V gives CDR1 DFQATT, CDR2 SNEGSKA (reference sequence). The CDR3 has 13 amino acids. V lost 5 bases, J lost 10 bases, and 9 bases stayed unmatched. CDR3 bases: TGCAGTGCTCCCGGGACAGGGCAACAGGAGCAGTTCTTC. Residues: CSAPGTGQQEQFF.

This clonotype was seen repeatedly, ten times or more. This rearrangement joins TRBV20-1 to TRBJ2-1; 8 bases are shared with TRBD2. Germline CDR1 reads DFQATT; CDR2 reads SNEGSKA (reference sequence). J gave up 1 base and V 1 base, and 9 bases lay outside the gene matches. CDR3 length: 17 residues. CDR3 DNA sequence: TGCAGTGCTAGAGGTGCTTGGGCTAGCGGGTCCTACAATGAGCAGTTCTTC. This codes for CSARGAWASGSYNEQFF.